This T cell receptor (beta chain) is drawn from a study of shared clonotypes between healthy human individuals (TCRdb year 2020). Broadly, across the study: The cohort comprised a couple of women and three men aged 18 to 49 years. The study deeply sequenced blood TCR repertoires of several healthy adults to estimate repertoire size and the extent of clonotype sharing between individuals. To increase sequencing depth and limit assay-specific biases, different laboratories used diverse techniques to prepare libraries and sequence TCR repertoires. Each donor's leukapheresis produced roughly between roughly 0.85 and 9.5 billion PBMCs. For each donor, CD4 naive and CD4 memory were each given three plates, CD8 naive was given two plates, and CD8 memory was given one plate. The paper's findings and limits, for the study overall: Estimated clonotype richness was generally larger for naive than for memory subsets. Compared with non-shared clonotypes, the clonotypes found in all four sorted-subset donors had higher generation probabilities. Because the study included a small number of donors, the genetic and exposure-history diversity represented was limited. Based on pairwise subsampling, the degree of clonotype sharing among donors was expected to be affected by sequencing depth. Incomplete sequencing was indicated by rarefaction of sorted-subset datasets, despite the large sequencing depth. When a few donors were compared, the shared fraction of clonotypes was around 4.6% for naive CD4, approximately 3.5% for naive CD8, roughly 2.5% for memory CD4, and less than 0.5% for memory CD8. Only blood was sampled, and tissue TCR repertoires likely differ from those in blood.

Using the deep immunoSEQ assay, multiplex PCR amplified TCR CDR3 regions from genomic DNA. Genomic DNA extracted from each cell subset was distributed evenly over all wells of several immunoSEQ 96-well plates, and each plate served as one replicate. For sorted subsets, approximately 200 ng of genomic DNA, equivalent to 30,000 or so T cell genomes, went into each replicate PCR. Purified libraries were measured with a Qubit 3.0 fluorometer, size-checked on a Bioanalyzer 2100, and measured again with the KAPA Library Quantification kit. Every immunoSEQ 96-well plate was sequenced on a dedicated single-read 150-cycle Illumina NextSeq 550 flow cell. As for the authors' bioinformatics: Because the immunoSEQ output included only junctional sequences and no quality scores, the filtering could not be the same as the filtering used for full-length reads. To assign V/J genes and CDR3, sequences were annotated against IMGT germline references using PyIR, a Python wrapper for IgBLAST v1.9. Reads were removed for weak V/J assignments (E-value above 1e-6), missing CDR3, stop codons, out-of-frame junctions, or ambiguous translated residues. V3J clonotypes were defined by identical inferred V gene, J gene, and CDR3 amino acid sequence. Percentage overlap between repertoires was calculated by dividing the number of shared unique clonotypes by the size of the smaller repertoire. Repertoire richness was assessed with RTK rarefaction, the Chao1 estimator, and Recon v2.1 estimates of unobserved clonotypes. Generation probabilities for all TCRbeta clonotypes obtained by the gDNA method from a handful of donors were computed using OLGA. The table comes from immuneACCESS by way of TCRdb, which keeps in-frame sequences with V and J called. Part of the clones is missing from these tables; in studies checked, under half for an unresolved V gene and the rest for unknown reasons. The V and J calls and the clone size are those of that table, but D and trimming were determined from the DNA. This sample is represented by more than 1.2 million clones; approximately 98.5% of them were singletons. The ten most abundant clones make up under 0.45% of the sample.

Notes on this clone: This receptor's antigen is unknown. No base qualities exist here, and no much larger clone lies one base off it.

CDR1 and CDR2, looked up from the germline V gene, are SGHRS and YFSETQ. The CDR3 starts with the cysteine, ends with the phenylalanine, and has 17 residues. Only CDR3 DNA is held: 51 bases, read in frame from base 1. The junction shows trimming of 4 bases on V and 1 base on J, plus 18 bases between the germline ends. The donors were healthy, HIV-negative adults who had no recently reported acute infections or vaccinations. Only Caucasian adults living in Nashville, Tennessee, USA were represented among the donors. CD4+ T cells were enriched by magnetic negative selection, after which naive cells were positively selected on CD45RA and the negative fraction was taken as the memory subset. Blood was collected by leukapheresis, and PBMCs were isolated by Ficoll-Histopaque density gradient centrifugation and then cryopreserved in liquid nitrogen vapor phase. Analytical flow cytometry was used to check the purity and quantity of each magnetically sorted T cell population. Each sorted fraction had its genomic DNA isolated and then quantified by UV absorbance on a Nanodrop 2000c.

The material sequenced was naive CD4+ T cells sorted from blood. The cell subset or site tag for this specimen amounts to: CD45RA+ positively selected. The receptor's source is a man aged 30-40 years in good health. The sequence links TRBV5-1 to TRBJ1-5; TRBD1 is possibly the D segment (6 matching bases). The CDR3 region reads CASSPGLGGHSNQPQHF. Here is the DNA: TGCGCCAGCAGCCCGGGGCTGGGGGGGCACAGCAATCAGCCCCAGCATTTT.